These T cell receptor beta chains were read from a single sample in a study of blood T cell repertoires in COVID-19. The protocol was immunoSEQ multiplex PCR, while the TCRdb copy is restricted to in-frame clones and leaves out a portion. The sample shows about 100,000 clones, around 90% of them seen only once. The sample was peripheral blood. All receptors come from a human donor with active COVID-19. The donor label of this sample is uncertain. CDR3s include the opening cysteine and the closing phenylalanine or tryptophan. D genes are given only for firm matches. Clone size is shown for a subset of rows, as once, few, many or a class of expanded clone.

>NA|TRBJ2-3|TRBD2|TRBV7-2
CASSLKAGGLLTNTQYF
TGTGCCAGCAGCTTAAAAGCGGGGGGGCTCCTAACAAATACGCAGTATTTT
>few|TRBJ1-2|TRBD1|TRBV7-9
CASSTGTGLNGYTF
TGTGCCAGCAGCACCGGGACAGGGCTCAATGGCTACACCTTC
>NA|TRBJ2-1|NA|TRBV24-1
CATSAPWGLDNEQFF
TGTGCCACCAGTGCTCCCTGGGGCTTGGACAATGAGCAGTTCTTC
>NA|TRBJ2-7|TRBD1|TRBV10-2
CASSAPGQGLYEQYF
TGCGCCAGCAGCGCCCCGGGACAGGGCCTCTACGAGCAGTACTTC
>NA|TRBJ2-7|NA|TRBV4-3
CASSQDWGPNEQYF
TGCGCCAGCAGCCAAGACTGGGGCCCCAACGAGCAGTACTTC
>NA|TRBJ2-2|NA|TRBV4-1
CASSQGFVGVGGNTGELFF
TGCGCCAGCAGCCAAGGTTTTGTTGGTGTAGGGGGGAACACCGGGGAGCTGTTTTTT
>NA|TRBJ2-5|TRBD2|TRBV4-2
CASSHGTSGEETQYF
TGTGCCAGCAGCCACGGGACTAGCGGGGAAGAGACCCAGTACTTC
>NA|TRBJ2-1|TRBD2|TRBV19
CASSIRGLAGSSSYNEQFF
TGTGCCAGTAGTATAAGAGGGCTAGCGGGGAGCAGCTCCTACAATGAGCAGTTCTTC
>NA|TRBJ2-4|TRBD2|TRBV3-1/TRBV3-2
CASSRGTSGGAGNIQYF
TGTGCCAGCAGCCGCGGGACTAGCGGGGGGGCAGGAAACATTCAGTACTTC
>NA|TRBJ1-1|TRBD1|TRBV7-9
CASSPPRGAGGSLGTEAFF
TGTGCCAGCAGCCCACCAAGAGGGGCAGGGGGTTCGTTGGGGACTGAAGCTTTCTTT
>NA|TRBJ2-2|NA|TRBV4-3
CASSPRIQQGSTGELFF
TGCGCCAGCAGCCCGCGCATTCAACAGGGAAGCACCGGGGAGCTGTTTTTT
>NA|TRBJ1-5|TRBD1|TRBV11-3
CASSFTGGSDQPQHF
TGTGCCAGCAGCTTCACAGGGGGCTCTGATCAGCCCCAGCATTTT
>NA|TRBJ2-2|NA|TRBV9
CASSVGSTLNTGELFF
TGTGCCAGCAGCGTAGGTTCGACATTGAACACCGGGGAGCTGTTTTTT
>NA|TRBJ2-3|TRBD2|TRBV3-1/TRBV3-2
CASSQDLPGLAGSTQYF
TGTGCCAGCAGCCAAGACCTTCCGGGACTAGCGGGGAGTACGCAGTATTTT
>once|TRBJ1-1|NA|TRBV12-3/TRBV12-4
CANSVTANTEAFF
TGTGCCAACTCGGTGACAGCGAACACTGAAGCTTTCTTT
>NA|TRBJ2-3|TRBD1|TRBV29-1
CSAEGGQGGTDTQYF
TGCAGCGCTGAAGGCGGACAGGGGGGGACAGATACGCAGTATTTT
>NA|TRBJ2-5|TRBD1|TRBV9
CASSARGHETQYF
TGTGCCAGCAGCGCCAGGGGGCACGAGACCCAGTACTTC
>NA|TRBJ1-1|TRBD1|TRBV4-1
CASTQNSWDRGPNTEAFF
TGCGCCAGCACTCAGAACTCGTGGGACAGGGGGCCGAACACTGAAGCTTTCTTT
>NA|TRBJ2-3|TRBD2|TRBV5-1
CASRHRLASDTQYF
TGCGCCAGCAGACATAGACTAGCATCAGATACGCAGTATTTT
>NA|TRBJ2-3|NA|TRBV28
CASSLGQLSTDTQYF
TGTGCCAGCAGCCTAGGACAACTAAGCACAGATACGCAGTATTTT
>NA|TRBJ2-7|TRBD1|TRBV6-5
CASSYSGTGDREQYF
TGTGCCAGCAGTTACTCCGGGACAGGGGACCGCGAGCAGTACTTC
>NA|TRBJ2-7|TRBD2|TRBV27
CASSLGSSGAYEQYF
TGTGCCAGCAGTTTGGGTTCTAGCGGAGCTTACGAGCAGTACTTC
>NA|TRBJ2-1|TRBD2|TRBV7-9
CASSLLTPPGGEQFF
TGTGCCAGCAGCTTATTGACACCACCGGGGGGTGAGCAGTTCTTC
>NA|TRBJ2-3|NA|TRBV3-1/TRBV3-2
CASSQRTVTDTQYF
TGTGCCAGCAGCCAACGGACAGTCACGGATACGCAGTATTTT
>once|TRBJ1-3|NA|TRBV28
CASSSVGGGNTIYF
TGTGCCAGCAGTTCTGTGGGGGGAGGGAACACCATATATTTT
>NA|TRBJ1-2|TRBD1|TRBV11-2
CASSPRDRSYYGYTF
TGTGCCAGCAGCCCAAGGGACAGGAGCTACTATGGCTACACCTTC
>NA|TRBJ1-1|NA|TRBV6-5
CASALGFVTEAFF
TGTGCCAGCGCGTTGGGCTTCGTGACTGAAGCTTTCTTT
>NA|TRBJ1-4|TRBD1|TRBV4-3
CASSQEVPGTGREKLFF
TGCGCCAGCAGCCAAGAGGTTCCCGGGACAGGCCGGGAAAAACTGTTTTTT
>NA|TRBJ2-6|NA|TRBV7-2
CASSLASSDSGANVLTF
TGTGCCAGCAGCTTAGCGTCATCAGATTCTGGGGCCAACGTCCTGACTTTC
>NA|TRBJ1-6|NA|TRBV7-2
CASSLGGLGSPLHF
TGTGCCAGCAGCTTAGGAGGGCTTGGTTCACCCCTCCACTTT
>NA|TRBJ1-6|NA|TRBV2
CASRRNLDSPLHF
TGTGCCAGCCGACGGAACCTAGATTCACCCCTCCACTTT
>NA|TRBJ1-2|NA|TRBV6-5
CASSYRLAATLDGYTF
TGTGCCAGCAGTTACCGACTAGCCGCAACCTTGGATGGCTACACCTTC
>once|TRBJ1-1|TRBD1|TRBV5-1
CASSSGQGNTEAFF
TGCGCCAGCAGCTCGGGACAGGGGAACACTGAAGCTTTCTTT
>NA|TRBJ2-6|NA|TRBV15
CATSREVGAAGANVLTF
TGTGCCACCAGCAGAGAGGTGGGGGCGGCTGGGGCCAACGTCCTGACTTTC
>NA|TRBJ2-5|TRBD1|TRBV3-1/TRBV3-2
CASSLTGGETQYF
TGTGCCAGCAGCCTCACAGGGGGGGAGACCCAGTACTTC
>NA|TRBJ1-5|NA|TRBV7-8
CASSFERGNQPQHF
TGTGCCAGCAGCTTCGAGAGGGGCAATCAGCCCCAGCATTTT
>NA|TRBJ2-2|NA|TRBV3-1/TRBV3-2
CASSQVRTGELFF
TGTGCCAGCAGCCAAGTTCGCACCGGGGAGCTGTTTTTT
>NA|TRBJ1-5|TRBD1|TRBV19
CASTSSGTGRFSNQPQHF
TGTGCCAGTACTTCTTCCGGGACAGGCAGATTTAGCAATCAGCCCCAGCATTTT
>NA|TRBJ1-3|TRBD1|TRBV6-5
CASSIVQGENTIYF
TGTGCCAGCAGCATAGTCCAGGGGGAAAACACCATATATTTT
>NA|TRBJ2-7|NA|TRBV3-1/TRBV3-2
CASSYRGGSYEQYF
TGTGCCAGCAGCTACCGGGGTGGGTCCTACGAGCAGTACTTC
>NA|TRBJ2-4|TRBD2|TRBV7-9
CASSFLAGEAKNIQYF
TGTGCCAGCAGCTTCCTAGCGGGGGAAGCCAAAAACATTCAGTACTTC
>NA|TRBJ2-6|TRBD1|TRBV10-2
CASSPQGAEANVLTF
TGCGCCAGCAGCCCGCAGGGGGCAGAGGCCAACGTCCTGACTTTC
>NA|TRBJ2-7|NA|TRBV18
CASSRETGSYEQYF
TGTGCCAGCTCACGAGAGACAGGTAGCTACGAGCAGTACTTC
>NA|TRBJ2-1|TRBD2|TRBV6-5
CASSPGSGGASEQFF
TGTGCCAGCAGTCCTGGTAGCGGGGGGGCCAGTGAGCAGTTCTTC